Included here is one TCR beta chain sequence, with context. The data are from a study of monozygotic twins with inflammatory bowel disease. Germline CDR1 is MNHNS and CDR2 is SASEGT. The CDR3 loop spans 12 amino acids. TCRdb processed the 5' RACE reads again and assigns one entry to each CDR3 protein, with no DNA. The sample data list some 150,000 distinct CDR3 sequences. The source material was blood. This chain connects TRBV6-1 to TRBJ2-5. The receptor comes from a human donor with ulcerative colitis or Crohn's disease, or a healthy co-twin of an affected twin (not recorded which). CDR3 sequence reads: CASIQNQETQYF.